Listed below are T cell receptor beta chains from one sample, sequenced in a study of blood T cell repertoires in COVID-19. Clones were read by immunoSEQ multiplex PCR, and TCRdb kept only the in-frame ones, dropping some. The sample records over 150,000 clones, approximately 88% being singletons. Sequenced material: PBMCs or T cells enriched from blood (not recorded which). All receptors derive from a woman between 18 and 30 years old who had recovered from COVID-19. Each CDR3 is given with its conserved first and last residue. A D gene is named only where the DNA matches it firmly. Only some rows state a clone size, as once, few, many or a class for expanded clones.

V gene,D gene,clone size,CDR3 length,J gene,CDR3 protein,CDR3 DNA
TRBV28,-,-,16,TRBJ1-2,CASSLFSASENYGYTF,TGTGCCAGCAGTTTATTCTCGGCAAGCGAGAACTATGGCTACACCTTC
TRBV27,TRBD1,-,16,TRBJ2-7,CASSKSGTGGSYEQYF,TGTGCCAGCAGTAAATCCGGGACAGGGGGTTCCTACGAGCAGTACTTC
TRBV28,-,-,13,TRBJ1-1,CASSLLTAHGAFF,TGTGCCAGCAGTTTACTGACAGCCCACGGGGCTTTCTTT
TRBV7-9,-,-,17,TRBJ1-4,CASSDPLTGRQNEKLFF,TGTGCCAGCAGCGACCCCCTCACAGGAAGACAGAATGAAAAACTGTTTTTT
TRBV19,TRBD1,-,14,TRBJ2-2,CASRGQGSTGELFF,TGTGCCAGTCGGGGACAGGGGAGCACCGGGGAGCTGTTTTTT
TRBV5-1,TRBD2,-,17,TRBJ2-1,CASSLRGGGFSGPEQFF,TGCGCCAGCAGCCTCAGGGGCGGGGGGTTCTCCGGGCCTGAGCAGTTCTTC
TRBV6-2/TRBV6-3,TRBD2,-,15,TRBJ2-3,CASSNLAGGGDTQYF,TGTGCCAGCAGCAACCTAGCGGGGGGAGGTGATACGCAGTATTTT
TRBV5-6,TRBD1,-,14,TRBJ1-5,CASSSGQLNQPQHF,TGTGCCAGCAGCTCGGGACAGCTCAATCAGCCCCAGCATTTT
TRBV28,TRBD1,-,22,TRBJ2-3,CASSLPYPTGGRSLYGTDTQYF,TGTGCCAGCAGCCTACCTTACCCGACAGGGGGCCGGAGTTTGTATGGCACAGATACGCAGTATTTT
TRBV7-6,TRBD2,-,21,TRBJ2-1,CASSWGTGTSGGAPLYNEQFF,TGTGCCAGCAGCTGGGGGACCGGGACTAGCGGGGGGGCACCCTTATACAATGAGCAGTTCTTC
TRBV6-5,TRBD2,medium-sized,15,TRBJ2-7,CASSYGSGGAYEQYF,TGTGCCAGCAGTTACGGCAGCGGGGGGGCCTACGAGCAGTACTTC
TRBV7-9,TRBD1,-,16,TRBJ2-1,CASSATGVSSYNEQFF,TGTGCCAGCAGCGCAACAGGGGTCAGCTCCTACAATGAGCAGTTCTTC
TRBV30,-,-,13,TRBJ1-5,CAWTRERNQPQHF,TGTGCCTGGACTCGGGAGCGAAATCAGCCCCAGCATTTT
TRBV4-3,TRBD1,-,16,TRBJ2-7,CASSQEMRTGDYEQYF,TGCGCCAGCAGCCAAGAAATGAGGACAGGGGACTACGAGCAGTACTTC
TRBV11-2,TRBD2,-,13,TRBJ2-1,CASSPLGGDEQFF,TGTGCCAGCAGCCCCCTCGGGGGGGATGAGCAGTTCTTC
TRBV5-1,-,-,16,TRBJ2-2,CASSLLGATNTGELFF,TGCGCCAGCAGCTTACTTGGGGCTACCAACACCGGGGAGCTGTTTTTT
TRBV5-1,-,-,14,TRBJ1-1,CASSLEVGGTEAFF,TGCGCCAGCAGCTTGGAAGTGGGCGGGACTGAAGCTTTCTTT
TRBV10-3,TRBD2,-,15,TRBJ2-1,CAISDGTSGGYEQFF,TGTGCCATCAGTGACGGGACTAGCGGGGGGTATGAGCAGTTCTTC
TRBV7-2,-,-,13,TRBJ1-2,CASSLGGGYGYTF,TGTGCCAGCAGCTTAGGCGGAGGATATGGCTACACCTTC
TRBV5-1,-,-,16,TRBJ2-1,CASSSQTETRYNEQFF,TGCGCCAGCAGCTCCCAGACCGAGACAAGATACAATGAGCAGTTCTTC
TRBV2,-,-,13,TRBJ2-1,CASLSGLSSEQFF,TGTGCCAGCCTCTCGGGACTTTCAAGTGAGCAGTTCTTC
TRBV6-5,-,-,16,TRBJ2-3,CASSYTTPGVGDTQYF,TGTGCCAGCAGTTACACAACCCCAGGGGTCGGAGATACGCAGTATTTT
TRBV5-1,-,-,13,TRBJ2-1,CASSLMAGFEQFF,TGCGCCAGCAGCTTGATGGCGGGGTTCGAGCAGTTCTTC
TRBV27,TRBD1,-,18,TRBJ1-3,CASSLVPPRQGVRDTIYF,TGTGCCAGCAGTTTAGTTCCCCCGAGACAGGGGGTGAGGGACACCATATATTTT
TRBV9,TRBD2,-,16,TRBJ2-2,CASSVGLAGGAGELFF,TGTGCCAGCAGCGTAGGACTAGCGGGGGGTGCAGGGGAGCTGTTTTTT
TRBV7-2,-,-,16,TRBJ2-3,CASSLTVGVIGDTQYF,TGTGCCAGCAGCTTAACGGTAGGGGTTATCGGGGATACGCAGTATTTT
TRBV7-9,TRBD2,many,15,TRBJ2-5,CASSRLAGYKETQYF,TGTGCCAGCAGCCGACTAGCGGGATATAAAGAGACCCAGTACTTC
TRBV11-3,-,once,12,TRBJ2-1,CASSDDGHEQFF,TGTGCCAGCAGCGATGATGGCCATGAGCAGTTCTTC
TRBV3-1/TRBV3-2,-,many,14,TRBJ1-2,CASSPRRGFYGYTF,TGTGCCAGCAGCCCTCGTAGGGGGTTTTATGGCTACACCTTC
TRBV4-3,-,-,15,TRBJ2-2,CASSPGRANTGELFF,TGCGCCAGCAGCCCGGGCAGGGCGAACACCGGGGAGCTGTTTTTT
TRBV10-3,TRBD1,-,12,TRBJ2-7,CATGQGTYEQYF,TGTGCCACCGGACAGGGAACCTACGAGCAGTACTTC
TRBV6-6,-,-,16,TRBJ2-2,CASSYTLWGRTGELFF,TGTGCCAGCAGTTACACCCTATGGGGGCGGACCGGGGAGCTGTTTTTT
TRBV28,-,-,13,TRBJ2-2,CATDRTNTGELFF,TGTGCCACCGACAGGACGAACACCGGGGAGCTGTTTTTT
TRBV4-1,TRBD2,-,15,TRBJ2-1,CASSLAGITYNEQFF,TGCGCCAGCAGCCTAGCGGGGATAACCTACAATGAGCAGTTCTTC
TRBV19,-,-,15,TRBJ1-2,CASSIDQAGNYGYTF,TGTGCCAGTAGTATAGATCAGGCCGGAAACTATGGCTACACCTTC
TRBV24-1,-,-,13,TRBJ2-7,CATSDPSSDEQYF,TGTGCCACCAGTGATCCTTCTAGTGACGAGCAGTACTTC
TRBV28,TRBD1,-,17,TRBJ1-2,CASSLDTAGTGGPGYTF,TGTGCCAGCAGTTTAGATACTGCGGGGACAGGGGGCCCTGGCTACACCTTC
TRBV20-1,-,-,12,TRBJ1-2,CSASRGEYGYTF,TGCAGTGCTAGTCGCGGGGAATATGGCTACACCTTC
TRBV2,-,-,15,TRBJ2-7,CASSLTTSILGEQYF,TGTGCCAGCAGTTTGACTACCTCGATCTTGGGGGAGCAGTACTTC
TRBV28,-,-,14,TRBJ1-3,CASRGGALGNTIYF,TGTGCCAGCCGGGGGGGGGCGTTGGGAAACACCATATATTTT
TRBV7-3,-,-,14,TRBJ2-3,CASSLTSYTDTQYF,TGTGCCAGCAGCTTAACTTCCTACACAGATACGCAGTATTTT
TRBV6-2/TRBV6-3,TRBD2,-,14,TRBJ2-7,CASSSSGGSYEQYF,TGTGCCAGCAGTTCTAGCGGGGGCTCCTACGAGCAGTACTTC
TRBV27,-,-,14,TRBJ1-1,CASSPDRIRREAFF,TGTGCCAGCAGTCCCGACAGGATACGACGAGAAGCTTTCTTT
TRBV25-1,-,-,17,TRBJ1-1,CASSARPSGQANTEAFF,TGTGCCAGCAGTGCCCGGCCCAGTGGTCAGGCAAACACTGAAGCTTTCTTT
TRBV6-5,-,-,15,TRBJ2-7,CASSYRTGRGYEQYF,TGTGCCAGCAGTTACAGGACAGGGAGGGGCTACGAGCAGTACTTC
TRBV28,-,-,17,TRBJ1-5,CASSGDRSQNSNQPQHF,TGTGCCAGCAGCGGTGACAGGAGCCAAAATAGCAATCAGCCCCAGCATTTT
TRBV7-2,TRBD1,once,15,TRBJ1-2,CASSAGQGFFSGYTF,TGTGCCAGCAGCGCGGGACAGGGGTTCTTTAGTGGCTACACCTTC
TRBV4-3,-,-,15,TRBJ2-2,CASSRNRVRTGELFF,TGCGCCAGCAGCCGGAACAGGGTAAGGACCGGGGAGCTGTTTTTT
TRBV19,TRBD1,-,15,TRBJ1-1,CASSPSRQGGTEAFF,TGTGCCAGTAGTCCGTCCCGACAGGGAGGTACTGAAGCTTTCTTT
TRBV23-1,-,-,12,TRBJ1-2,CASKETVYGYTF,TGCGCCAGCAAGGAGACAGTCTATGGCTACACCTTC
TRBV5-1,TRBD2,once,15,TRBJ2-7,CASSLVLAGGSEQYF,TGCGCCAGCAGCTTGGTTCTAGCGGGAGGAAGCGAGCAGTACTTC
TRBV9,TRBD2,-,16,TRBJ2-3,CASSLAGGHGTDTQYF,TGTGCCAGCAGCCTGGCGGGGGGCCACGGCACAGATACGCAGTATTTT
TRBV5-4,-,-,13,TRBJ2-7,CASSPRGTYEQYF,TGTGCCAGCAGCCCTCGCGGTACCTACGAGCAGTACTTC
TRBV28,TRBD2,-,15,TRBJ2-7,CASRGVGGLSYEQYF,TGTGCCAGCAGGGGAGTGGGAGGGCTTTCCTACGAGCAGTACTTC
TRBV2,TRBD1,-,17,TRBJ1-1,CASSTATGTGVDTEAFF,TGTGCCAGCAGTACCGCGACGGGGACAGGGGTGGACACTGAAGCTTTCTTT
TRBV19,-,-,15,TRBJ1-5,CASSIAGGGNQPQHF,TGTGCCAGTAGTATAGCCGGGGGAGGTAATCAGCCCCAGCATTTT
TRBV6-5,-,-,10,TRBJ2-7,CASRTAEQYF,TGTGCCAGCAGGACAGCCGAGCAGTACTTC
TRBV2,-,-,12,TRBJ2-7,CASRGLDYEQYF,TGTGCCAGCAGGGGACTTGACTACGAGCAGTACTTC